This entry lists 20 T cell receptor beta chains sequenced from one sample in a study of blood T cell repertoires in COVID-19. Assay: immunoSEQ multiplex PCR; the TCRdb copy retains only in-frame clones and omits some. The sample has about 320,000 clones; under 90% are singletons. The material sequenced was peripheral blood. The source is a woman aged 25 to 39 with COVID-19, enrolled during active disease.

The rearrangement joins TRBV2 to TRBJ1-2, with D unclear. The CDR3 covers 12 residues. Germline loops: CDR1 SNHLY, CDR2 FYNNEI. Trimming left V 11 bases short and J 5 bases short, with 15 bases between. Here the CDR3 reads CAGGTSRYGYTF. The CDR3 DNA reads TGTGCCGGAGGAACTTCGCGATATGGCTACACCTTC. Using reference TRBV2 and TRBJ1-2 for the parts outside the CDR3, the full variable domain is EPEVTQTPSHQVTQMGQEVILRCVPISNHLYFYWYRQILGQKVEFLVSFYNNEISEKSEIFDDQFSVERPDGSNFTLKIRSTKLEDSAMYFCAGGTSRYGYTFGSGTRLTVV.

In DNA, the CDR3 is TGTGCCAGCAGTTACGCAGGGGGTAACTATGGCTACACCTTC. This sequence encodes CASSYAGGNYGYTF. The chain recombines TRBV6-6 with TRBJ1-2; 7 nucleotides align to TRBD1. Unmatched junction bases numbered 1, after V lost 2 bases and J lost 1 base. Germline-derived CDR1 and CDR2 are MNHNY and SVGAGI (reference sequence). This CDR3 is built from 14 residues.

The genes are TRBV27 and TRBJ2-4; D may be TRBD2 (5 bases). The V end lost 5 bases, the J end lost 6 bases, and 14 bases lay between the germline ends. The CDR3 is 14 amino acids. CDR1 is MNHEY, CDR2 SMNVEV, per germline (reference sequence). This chain's CDR3 is CASSPGPRGNIQYF. DNA for the CDR3: TGTGCCAGCAGTCCCGGGCCTCGGGGAAACATTCAGTACTTC.

The chain employs TRBV2 and TRBJ2-5; no reliable D call. Per germline, CDR1 SNHLY and CDR2 FYNNEI. The CDR3 is 14 residues long. The V and J ends lost 3 bases and 5 bases respectively, with 13 bases between them. The CDR3 DNA sequence: TGTGCCAGCAGTGATGACGGCCCGGGTGAGACCCAGTACTTC. Residues: CASSDDGPGETQYF. The complete variable domain, with remaining parts taken from reference TRBV2 and TRBJ2-5, reads EPEVTQTPSHQVTQMGQEVILRCVPISNHLYFYWYRQILGQKVEFLVSFYNNEISEKSEIFDDQFSVERPDGSNFTLKIRSTKLEDSAMYFCASSDDGPGETQYFGPGTRLLVL.

This chain connects TRBV19 to TRBJ1-5; D is unresolved. Germline values: CDR1 LNHDA, CDR2 SQIVND (reference sequence). Trimming left V 1 base short and J 1 base short, with 14 bases between. CDR3 size: 17 residues. The CDR3 DNA is TGTGCCAGTAGTATAGGAGGCGCGGGATTCAGCAATCAGCCCCAGCATTTT. Its translation is CASSIGGAGFSNQPQHF.

The rearrangement uses TRBV4-1 and TRBJ1-2, with D perhaps matching TRBD1 (5 bases). Per germline, CDR1 MGHRA and CDR2 YSYEKL. This CDR3 is built from 16 residues. Trimming left V 1 base short and J 4 bases short, with 16 bases between. This CDR3 is CASSQGIRRGSYGYTF. The CDR3 coding sequence is TGCGCCAGCAGCCAAGGCATAAGGAGGGGCAGCTATGGCTACACCTTC.

V usage is TRBV11-2 and J usage is TRBJ2-3; 11 bases agree with TRBD2. Per germline, CDR1 SGHAT and CDR2 FQNNGV. V gave up 5 bases and J gave up 3 bases; unmatched junction bases: 4. The CDR3 has 15 amino acids. The CDR3 region has the DNA TGTGCCAGCAGCCCCTGGACTAGCGGGACAGATACGCAGTATTTT. Its protein product is CASSPWTSGTDTQYF.

There are a few counts of this clone. The sample carries other DNA sequences with the same CDR3. The rearrangement joins TRBV19 to TRBJ1-5; D is ambiguous. The CDR3 runs 12 residues. Between the trimmed V and J ends, which lost 3 bases and 6 bases, there was a span of 6 bases. The germline CDR1 and CDR2 sequences are LNHDA and SQIVND (reference sequence). The CDR3 bases are TGTGCCAGTAGTATGGGAGGTCAGCCCCAGCATTTT. It codes for CASSMGGQPQHF.

The chain carries TRBV5-6 and TRBJ1-2, with D hard to call. Germline V gene lookup returns CDR1 SGHDT and CDR2 YYEEEE. The CDR3 loop spans 12 amino acids. V was cut by 2 bases and J by 1 base, with 3 bases left in between. CDR3 coding DNA: TGTGCCAGCAGCTTCCGTAACTATGGCTACACCTTC. This gives the protein CASSFRNYGYTF.

The chain uses TRBV15 and TRBJ1-5; TRBD1 matches 7 bases. The germline gives CDR1 LNHNV, CDR2 YYDKDF (reference sequence). With 3 bases clipped from V and 1 base from J, the junction kept 12 bases outside the gene matches. The CDR3 is 18 residues long. In DNA, the CDR3 is TGTGCCACCAGCAGTCGGCTGATCCCAGGGGGAAGCAATCAGCCCCAGCATTTT. This translates into CATSSRLIPGGSNQPQHF.

This clone has only one observation. The J gene is TRBJ1-4, the V gene TRBV5-5, with D uncertain. Germline values: CDR1 SGHKS, CDR2 YYEKEE (reference sequence). This CDR3 has 13 amino acids. V lost 3 bases and J lost 4, with 7 bases in between. The CDR3 DNA follows: TGTGCCAGCAGCTCAAATGTTAATGAAAAACTGTTTTTT. Protein sequence: CASSSNVNEKLFF.

This chain uses TRBV2 with TRBJ2-7; 7 nucleotides agree with TRBD2. Trimming cost V 4 bases and J 6 bases; bases outside gene matches: 9. Germline V lookup: CDR1 SNHLY, CDR2 FYNNEI. The CDR3 consists of 14 residues. The CDR3, as DNA: TGTGCCAGCAGTGGATCCGCGGGGGTGGGCGAGCAGTACTTC. Its protein product is CASSGSAGVGEQYF.

The CDR3 region is CASTRGASGGTDTQYF. The CDR3 nucleotides read TGTGCCAGCACCCGGGGGGCTAGCGGGGGAACAGATACGCAGTATTTT. The chain couples TRBV6-6 to TRBJ2-3, with 10 bases identical to TRBD2. The CDR3 spans 16 residues. Looked up from germline, CDR1 is MNHNY and CDR2 is SVGAGI (reference sequence). The ends lost 7 bases at V and 3 bases at J; junction bases unmatched: 10.

This rearrangement joins TRBV6-5 to TRBJ1-1, with 8 positions matching TRBD1. The CDR3 covers 13 residues. Germline CDR1 and CDR2: MNHEY and SVGAGI. The trim removed 7 bases at V and 7 bases at J, leaving 8 bases unmatched. The chain's CDR3 is CASTLRTGLEAFF. In nucleotides, the CDR3 is TGTGCCAGCACCCTAAGGACAGGGCTTGAAGCTTTCTTT.

A single count supports this clone. The V call is TRBV2, the J call TRBJ2-4; 9 bases align to TRBD1. CDR3 length: 14 amino acids. V dropped 6 bases and J dropped 2; count of bases not matched to a gene: 2. Germline loops: CDR1 SNHLY, CDR2 FYNNEI. As DNA, the CDR3 is TGTGCCAGCAGCGGGACAGGGTCCAAAAACATTCAGTACTTC. It encodes CASSGTGSKNIQYF.

V and J are TRBV27 and TRBJ1-6; 8 nucleotides match TRBD1. This CDR3 contains 17 residues. V was pared by 6 bases and J by 1 base, with 8 bases of the junction left unmatched. The V gene's germline CDR1 is MNHEY and CDR2 SMNVEV (reference sequence). Here the CDR3 DNA reads TGTGCCAGCAGGAAGCACAGGGGGTCATCCTATAATTCACCCCTCCACTTT. The encoded protein is CASRKHRGSSYNSPLHF.

The chain is built from TRBV3-1 (or the pseudogene TRBV3-2) and TRBJ2-1; TRBD2 matches 8 bases. The CDR3 contains 16 residues. Germline assignment: CDR1 LGHDT and CDR2 YNNKEL (reference sequence). Trimming removed 7 bases from V and 3 bases from J; junction bases left unmatched: 11. Here the CDR3 reads CASTDRTSSLYNEQFF. CDR3 nucleotides: TGTGCCAGCACAGACCGGACTAGCAGTCTCTACAATGAGCAGTTCTTC.

The CDR3, as DNA: TGTGCCAGCAGCATATGGGACAGGGAAAACAATGAGCAGTTCTTC. This gives the protein CASSIWDRENNEQFF. V and J are TRBV7-9 and TRBJ2-1, with 9 bases lining up with TRBD1. Germline loops: CDR1 SEHNR, CDR2 FQNEAQ (reference sequence). With V trimmed by 5 bases and J by 5 bases, 7 bases remained unmatched. There are 15 residues in the CDR3.

This chain uses TRBV2 with TRBJ1-6; 12 nucleotides agree with TRBD1. J gave up 9 bases and V 1 base, and 1 base lay outside the gene matches. The germline CDR1 and CDR2 sequences are SNHLY and FYNNEI. The CDR3 sequence is 15 residues long. The CDR3 region has the DNA TGTGCCAGCAGTGAAGTGGGACAGGGGGCTTCACCCCTCCACTTT. Protein: CASSEVGQGASPLHF.

In its sample, this clone was seen once. The gene calls are TRBV11-2 and TRBJ1-1; a possible D gene is TRBD1 (5 bases). The CDR3 loop spans 15 amino acids. V shed 4 bases and J shed 1 base, with 13 bases lying between them. The germline gives CDR1 SGHAT, CDR2 FQNNGV. The DNA for the CDR3 is TGTGCCAGCAGCTCCCTAAGGGGCGGGAACACTGAAGCTTTCTTT. It codes for CASSSLRGGNTEAFF.